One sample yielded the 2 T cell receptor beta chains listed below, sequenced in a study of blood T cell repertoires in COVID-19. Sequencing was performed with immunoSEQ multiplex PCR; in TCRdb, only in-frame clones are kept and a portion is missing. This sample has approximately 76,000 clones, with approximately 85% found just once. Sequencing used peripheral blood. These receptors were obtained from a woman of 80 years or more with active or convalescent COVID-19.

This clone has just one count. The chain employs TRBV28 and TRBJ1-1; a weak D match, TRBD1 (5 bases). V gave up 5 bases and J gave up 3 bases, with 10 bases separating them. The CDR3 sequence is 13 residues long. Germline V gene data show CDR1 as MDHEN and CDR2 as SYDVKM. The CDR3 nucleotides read TGTGCCAGCAGTCCCCCAGGGTACACTGAAGCTTTCTTT. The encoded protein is CASSPPGYTEAFF.

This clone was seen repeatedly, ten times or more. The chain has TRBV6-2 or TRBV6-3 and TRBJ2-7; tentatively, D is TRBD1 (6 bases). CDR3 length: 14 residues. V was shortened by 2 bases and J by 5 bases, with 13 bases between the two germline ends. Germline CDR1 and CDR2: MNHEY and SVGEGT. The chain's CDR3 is CASSYGQQSHEQYF. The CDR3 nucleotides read TGTGCCAGCAGTTACGGACAGCAGTCTCACGAGCAGTACTTC.